A selection of T cell receptor beta chains follows, all from one sample in a study of blood T cell repertoires in COVID-19. Clones were sequenced by immunoSEQ multiplex PCR, and TCRdb holds only the in-frame ones, with some missing. The repertoire includes roughly 190,000 clones, around nine tenths of them detected once, and around 3.3% sits in the top ten. The sequenced sample was peripheral blood. These receptors came from a man between 65 and 85 years old with acute or convalescent COVID-19. The CDR3 runs from the conserved cysteine through the conserved F or W. The D gene is left open where the match is weak. Clone size is shown for a subset of rows, as once, few, many or a class of expanded clone.

D gene: .; J gene: TRBJ2-2; V gene: TRBV7-2; clone size: .; CDR3 protein: CASSSLAFGAGELFF; CDR3 DNA: TGTGCCAGCAGCTCGCTAGCTTTTGGGGCCGGGGAGCTGTTTTTT
D gene: .; J gene: TRBJ1-2; V gene: TRBV13; clone size: .; CDR3 protein: CASSLASGGYGYTF; CDR3 DNA: TGTGCCAGCAGCTTAGCTTCGGGGGGGTATGGCTACACCTTC
D gene: TRBD2; J gene: TRBJ2-1; V gene: TRBV18; clone size: .; CDR3 protein: CASSPASGRLGEQFF; CDR3 DNA: TGTGCCAGCTCACCGGCTAGCGGGAGACTGGGTGAGCAGTTCTTC
D gene: .; J gene: TRBJ1-6; V gene: TRBV5-1; clone size: .; CDR3 protein: CASSLGTVLNSPLHF; CDR3 DNA: TGCGCCAGCAGCTTGGGGACAGTCCTTAATTCACCCCTCCACTTT
D gene: TRBD2; J gene: TRBJ2-1; V gene: TRBV5-1; clone size: .; CDR3 protein: CASSLGLAGVDYNEQFF; CDR3 DNA: TGCGCCAGCAGCTTGGGTCTAGCGGGAGTTGACTACAATGAGCAGTTCTTC
D gene: TRBD1; J gene: TRBJ2-7; V gene: TRBV19; clone size: .; CDR3 protein: CASSIGAGGYYEQYF; CDR3 DNA: TGTGCCAGTAGTATCGGGGCAGGGGGCTATTACGAGCAGTACTTC
D gene: TRBD1; J gene: TRBJ2-1; V gene: TRBV30; clone size: .; CDR3 protein: CAWSRTGWNEQFF; CDR3 DNA: TGTGCCTGGAGTCGGACAGGGTGGAATGAGCAGTTCTTC
D gene: .; J gene: TRBJ2-1; V gene: TRBV11-3; clone size: .; CDR3 protein: CASSFTGQGGGEQFF; CDR3 DNA: TGTGCCAGCAGCTTTACTGGACAGGGAGGGGGTGAGCAGTTCTTC
D gene: .; J gene: TRBJ2-3; V gene: TRBV5-1; clone size: .; CDR3 protein: CASSSTASDTQYF; CDR3 DNA: TGCGCCAGCAGCTCCACAGCCTCAGATACGCAGTATTTT
D gene: .; J gene: TRBJ2-1; V gene: TRBV29-1; clone size: .; CDR3 protein: CSVYSAYNEQFF; CDR3 DNA: TGCAGCGTTTATAGCGCTTACAATGAGCAGTTCTTC
D gene: TRBD2; J gene: TRBJ2-1; V gene: TRBV9; clone size: .; CDR3 protein: CASSPREGLFGEQFF; CDR3 DNA: TGTGCCAGCAGCCCCAGGGAGGGCCTATTTGGAGAGCAGTTCTTC
D gene: .; J gene: TRBJ2-1; V gene: TRBV9; clone size: .; CDR3 protein: CASSAGTGYNEQFF; CDR3 DNA: TGTGCCAGCAGTGCCGGGACTGGCTACAATGAGCAGTTCTTC
D gene: .; J gene: TRBJ2-3; V gene: TRBV18; clone size: .; CDR3 protein: CASSMQQGTTDTQYF; CDR3 DNA: TGTGCCAGCTCAATGCAGCAGGGGACCACAGATACGCAGTATTTT
D gene: .; J gene: TRBJ1-5; V gene: TRBV5-8; clone size: .; CDR3 protein: CASSYRQYAQPQHF; CDR3 DNA: TGTGCCAGCAGCTATCGACAGTATGCTCAGCCCCAGCATTTT
D gene: TRBD2; J gene: TRBJ2-1; V gene: TRBV5-1; clone size: few; CDR3 protein: CASSLGGSSYNEQFF; CDR3 DNA: TGCGCCAGCAGCTTGGGCGGGAGCTCCTACAATGAGCAGTTCTTC
D gene: .; J gene: TRBJ1-4; V gene: TRBV19; clone size: .; CDR3 protein: CASRWGGATNEKLFF; CDR3 DNA: TGTGCCAGTAGGTGGGGGGGCGCGACTAATGAAAAACTGTTTTTT
D gene: TRBD1; J gene: TRBJ1-2; V gene: TRBV3-1/TRBV3-2; clone size: few; CDR3 protein: CASSPKGGQGARGYTF; CDR3 DNA: TGTGCCAGCAGCCCAAAGGGAGGACAGGGAGCGAGGGGCTACACCTTC
D gene: .; J gene: TRBJ2-7; V gene: TRBV28; clone size: .; CDR3 protein: CASYRTRGTYEQYF; CDR3 DNA: TGTGCCAGCTATAGGACTAGGGGGACCTACGAGCAGTACTTC
D gene: .; J gene: TRBJ2-3; V gene: TRBV29-1; clone size: .; CDR3 protein: CSVDTYTDTQYF; CDR3 DNA: TGCAGCGTTGATACCTACACAGATACGCAGTATTTT
D gene: TRBD2; J gene: TRBJ2-7; V gene: TRBV7-2; clone size: .; CDR3 protein: CASSSSLGLQSYEQYF; CDR3 DNA: TGTGCCAGCAGCTCCTCCTTGGGACTACAGTCCTACGAGCAGTACTTC
D gene: TRBD1; J gene: TRBJ1-1; V gene: TRBV7-2; clone size: .; CDR3 protein: CASSFLQGAGAFF; CDR3 DNA: TGTGCCAGCAGCTTTCTACAGGGGGCAGGAGCTTTCTTT
D gene: .; J gene: TRBJ1-6; V gene: TRBV7-2; clone size: few; CDR3 protein: CASSYMAGPSSYNSPLHF; CDR3 DNA: TGTGCCAGCAGCTATATGGCGGGGCCGAGCTCCTATAATTCACCCCTCCACTTT
D gene: .; J gene: TRBJ1-3; V gene: TRBV18; clone size: .; CDR3 protein: CASSPPGKGTGNTIYF; CDR3 DNA: TGTGCCAGCTCACCTCCGGGAAAGGGAACTGGAAACACCATATATTTT
D gene: .; J gene: TRBJ1-6; V gene: TRBV6-4; clone size: few; CDR3 protein: CASSDRDTNSPLHF; CDR3 DNA: TGTGCCAGCAGTGACCGGGACACGAATTCACCCCTCCACTTT
D gene: .; J gene: TRBJ1-4; V gene: TRBV7-2; clone size: once; CDR3 protein: CASSGVGAGLGEKLFF; CDR3 DNA: TGTGCCAGCAGCGGAGTGGGTGCAGGGCTGGGTGAAAAACTGTTTTTT
D gene: TRBD1; J gene: TRBJ1-1; V gene: TRBV27; clone size: .; CDR3 protein: CASSLGQGREAFF; CDR3 DNA: TGTGCCAGCAGTTTAGGACAGGGTCGTGAAGCTTTCTTT
D gene: TRBD1; J gene: TRBJ2-7; V gene: TRBV7-2; clone size: .; CDR3 protein: CASSLTGQGAREQYF; CDR3 DNA: TGTGCCAGCAGCTTAACGGGACAGGGGGCGCGCGAGCAGTACTTC
D gene: TRBD1; J gene: TRBJ1-4; V gene: TRBV5-1; clone size: .; CDR3 protein: CASSYTGTGGGSEKLFF; CDR3 DNA: TGCGCCAGCAGCTACACCGGGACAGGGGGCGGGAGTGAAAAACTGTTTTTT
D gene: TRBD2; J gene: TRBJ2-7; V gene: TRBV19; clone size: .; CDR3 protein: CASSIVGGEGEQYF; CDR3 DNA: TGTGCCAGTAGTATTGTCGGGGGGGAGGGCGAGCAGTACTTC
D gene: TRBD1; J gene: TRBJ1-1; V gene: TRBV7-8; clone size: .; CDR3 protein: CASSFETGGTRGTEAFF; CDR3 DNA: TGTGCCAGCAGCTTCGAAACAGGGGGGACCCGAGGCACTGAAGCTTTCTTT
D gene: TRBD1; J gene: TRBJ1-6; V gene: TRBV5-1; clone size: .; CDR3 protein: CASSLGPRGMSYNSPLHF; CDR3 DNA: TGCGCCAGCAGCCTCGGGCCCAGGGGGATGTCCTATAATTCACCCCTCCACTTT